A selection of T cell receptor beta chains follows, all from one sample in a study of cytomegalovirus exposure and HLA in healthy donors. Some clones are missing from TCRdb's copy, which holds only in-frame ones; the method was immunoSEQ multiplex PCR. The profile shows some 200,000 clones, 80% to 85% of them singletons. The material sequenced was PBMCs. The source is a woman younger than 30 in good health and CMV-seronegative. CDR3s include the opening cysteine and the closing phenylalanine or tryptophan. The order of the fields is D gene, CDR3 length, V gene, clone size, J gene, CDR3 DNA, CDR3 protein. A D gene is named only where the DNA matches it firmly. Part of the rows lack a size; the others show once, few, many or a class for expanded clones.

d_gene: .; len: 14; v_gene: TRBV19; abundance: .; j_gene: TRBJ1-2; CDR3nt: TGTGCCAGTAGTATGTGGGGGGTTAACTATGGCTACACCTTC; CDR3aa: CASSMWGVNYGYTF
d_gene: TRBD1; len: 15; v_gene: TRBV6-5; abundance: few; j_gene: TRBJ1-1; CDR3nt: TGTGCCAGCAGTAAGATAGGGACAGTGAACACTGAAGCTTTCTTT; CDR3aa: CASSKIGTVNTEAFF
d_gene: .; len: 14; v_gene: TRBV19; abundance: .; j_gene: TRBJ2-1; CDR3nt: TGTGCCAGTAGCCGGAGACTAGTTACCGATGAGCAGTTCTTC; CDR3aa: CASSRRLVTDEQFF
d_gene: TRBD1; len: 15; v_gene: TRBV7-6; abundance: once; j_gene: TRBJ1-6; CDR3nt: TGTGCCAGCAGCCCCGGACAGGGCGGCTATTCACCCCTCCACTTT; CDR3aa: CASSPGQGGYSPLHF
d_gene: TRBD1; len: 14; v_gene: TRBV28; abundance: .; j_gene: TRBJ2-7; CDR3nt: TGTGCCAGCAGTTGGACAGGGGCCCTCTTCGAGCAGTACTTC; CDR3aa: CASSWTGALFEQYF
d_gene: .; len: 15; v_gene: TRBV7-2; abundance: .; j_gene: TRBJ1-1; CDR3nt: TGTGCCAGCAGCTTTAAACAGGGAAGTTACACTGAAGCTTTCTTT; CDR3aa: CASSFKQGSYTEAFF
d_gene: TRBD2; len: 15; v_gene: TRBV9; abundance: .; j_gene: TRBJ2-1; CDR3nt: TGTGCCAGCAGCGTAGTGTCGGGGGGGCAGGTTGAGCAGTTCTTC; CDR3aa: CASSVVSGGQVEQFF
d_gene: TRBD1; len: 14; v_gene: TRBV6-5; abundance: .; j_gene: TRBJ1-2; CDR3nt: TGTGCCACTTCGACAGGGACCCTTAACTATGGCTACACCTTC; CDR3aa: CATSTGTLNYGYTF
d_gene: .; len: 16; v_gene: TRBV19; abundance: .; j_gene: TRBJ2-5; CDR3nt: TGTGCCAGTAGTACAACCATTGTTAGCGTGAGAGAGACCCAGTACTTC; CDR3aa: CASSTTIVSVRETQYF
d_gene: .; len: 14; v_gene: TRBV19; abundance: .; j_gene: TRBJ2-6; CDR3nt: TGTGCCAGTGCTGAGGGGGACGGGGCCAACGTCCTGACTTTC; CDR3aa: CASAEGDGANVLTF
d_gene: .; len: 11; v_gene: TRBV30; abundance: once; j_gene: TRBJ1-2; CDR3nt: TGTGCCTGGAGTGCGGACTATGGCTACACCTTC; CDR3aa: CAWSADYGYTF
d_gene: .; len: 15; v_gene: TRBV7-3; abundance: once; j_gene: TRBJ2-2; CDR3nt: TGTGCCAGCAGCTTACGGACAGGGAGGGACGGGGAGCTGTTTTTT; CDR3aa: CASSLRTGRDGELFF
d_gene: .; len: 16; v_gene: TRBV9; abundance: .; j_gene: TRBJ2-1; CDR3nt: TGTGCCAGCAGCAGCTCCCCTAGGGGCTCCTACAATGAGCAGTTCTTC; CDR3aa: CASSSSPRGSYNEQFF
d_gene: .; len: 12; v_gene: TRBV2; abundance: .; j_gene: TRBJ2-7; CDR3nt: TGTGCCAGCAGCCACCGCGCACCCGAGCAGTACTTC; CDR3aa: CASSHRAPEQYF
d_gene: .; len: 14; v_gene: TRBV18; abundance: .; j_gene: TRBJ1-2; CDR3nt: TGTGCCAGCTCACCACCGAACAGTAACTATGGCTACACCTTC; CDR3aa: CASSPPNSNYGYTF
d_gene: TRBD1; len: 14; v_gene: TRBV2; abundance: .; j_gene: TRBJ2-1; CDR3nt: TGTGCCAGCAGCCCGACAGGGTGGGACAATGAGCAGTTCTTC; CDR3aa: CASSPTGWDNEQFF
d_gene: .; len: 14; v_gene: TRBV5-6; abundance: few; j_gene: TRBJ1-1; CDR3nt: TGTGCCAGCAGCTTGGAGGGGATCAGTGCTGAAGCTTTCTTT; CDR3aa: CASSLEGISAEAFF
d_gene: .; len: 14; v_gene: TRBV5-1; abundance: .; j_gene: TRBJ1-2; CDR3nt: TGCGCCAGGTCAACCTGCTCTTACAGCTATGGCTACACCTTC; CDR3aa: CARSTCSYSYGYTF
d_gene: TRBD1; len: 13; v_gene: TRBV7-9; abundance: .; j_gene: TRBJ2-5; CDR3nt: TGTGCCAGCAGCTCGGGACAGCAAGAGACCCAGTACTTC; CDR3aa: CASSSGQQETQYF
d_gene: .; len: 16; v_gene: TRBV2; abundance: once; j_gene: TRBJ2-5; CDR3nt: TGTGCCAGCAGTGTAGGGGGCCAGGGGGGTCAAGAGACCCAGTACTTC; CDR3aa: CASSVGGQGGQETQYF
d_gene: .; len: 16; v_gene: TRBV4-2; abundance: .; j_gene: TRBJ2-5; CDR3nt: TGTGCCAGCAGCCAAGCCATGGTCCCAGAACAAGAGACCCAGTACTTC; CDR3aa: CASSQAMVPEQETQYF
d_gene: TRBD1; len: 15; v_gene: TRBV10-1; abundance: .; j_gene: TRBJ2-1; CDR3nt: TGCGCCAGCAGTGACAGGGGGCTATCCTACAATGAGCAGTTCTTC; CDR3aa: CASSDRGLSYNEQFF
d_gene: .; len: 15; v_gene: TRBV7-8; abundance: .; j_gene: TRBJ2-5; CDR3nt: TGTGCCAGCAGCTCCCCGGGACTGATACAAGAGACCCAGTACTTC; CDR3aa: CASSSPGLIQETQYF
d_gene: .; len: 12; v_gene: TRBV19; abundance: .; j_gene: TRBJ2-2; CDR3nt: TGTGCCAGTATAGGGGCCCCCGGGGAGCTGTTTTTT; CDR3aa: CASIGAPGELFF
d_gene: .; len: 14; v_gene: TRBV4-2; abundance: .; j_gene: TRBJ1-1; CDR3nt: TGTGCCAGCAGCCAGGATACAGGGAACACTGAAGCTTTCTTT; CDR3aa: CASSQDTGNTEAFF
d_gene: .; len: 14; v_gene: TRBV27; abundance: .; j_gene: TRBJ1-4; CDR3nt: TGTGCCAGCAGTTTATCGTTCACAGATGAAAAACTGTTTTTT; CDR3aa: CASSLSFTDEKLFF
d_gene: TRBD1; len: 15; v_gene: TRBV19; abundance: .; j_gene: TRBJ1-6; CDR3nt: TGTGCCAGTAGTACAGGACAGGGTCTTAATTCACCCCTCCACTTT; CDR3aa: CASSTGQGLNSPLHF
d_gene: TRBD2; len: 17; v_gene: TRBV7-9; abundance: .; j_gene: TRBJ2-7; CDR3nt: TGTTCCAGCAGCTTAGGAGGAGGACTAGCGGGGAAGGGGGAGCAGTACTTC; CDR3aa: CSSSLGGGLAGKGEQYF
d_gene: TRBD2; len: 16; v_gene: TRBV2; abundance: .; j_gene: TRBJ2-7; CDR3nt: TGTGCCAGCAGTGACGGGACTAGCGGGAGCACTTACGAGCAGTACTTC; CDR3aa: CASSDGTSGSTYEQYF
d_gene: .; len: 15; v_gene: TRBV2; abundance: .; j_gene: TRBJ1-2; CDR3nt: TGTGCCATTACCACGCCCCGGGGACTTACCTATGGCTACACCTTC; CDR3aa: CAITTPRGLTYGYTF
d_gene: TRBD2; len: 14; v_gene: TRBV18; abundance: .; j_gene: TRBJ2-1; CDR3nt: TGTGCCAGCTCACCAACTAGCGGGGGGGATGAGCAGTTCTTC; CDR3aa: CASSPTSGGDEQFF
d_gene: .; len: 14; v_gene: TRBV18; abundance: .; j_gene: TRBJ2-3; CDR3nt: TGTGCCAGCTCACCAGGGCGGGGCACAGATACGCAGTATTTT; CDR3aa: CASSPGRGTDTQYF
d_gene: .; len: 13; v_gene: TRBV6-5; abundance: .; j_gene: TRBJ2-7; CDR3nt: TGTGCCAGCAGTTACCTAAGCTCCTACGAGCAGTACTTC; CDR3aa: CASSYLSSYEQYF
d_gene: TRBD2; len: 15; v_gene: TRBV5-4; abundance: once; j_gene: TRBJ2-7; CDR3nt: TGTGCCAGCAGCTTGGACAGCGGGAGCTCCTACGAGCAGTACTTC; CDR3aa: CASSLDSGSSYEQYF
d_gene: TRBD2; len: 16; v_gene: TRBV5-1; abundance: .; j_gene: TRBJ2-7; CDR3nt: TGCGCCAGCAGCTTGAGCCGGCGGGAGGGCCTCTACGAGCAGTACTTC; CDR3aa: CASSLSRREGLYEQYF
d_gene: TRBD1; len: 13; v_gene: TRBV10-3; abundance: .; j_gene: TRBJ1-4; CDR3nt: TGTGCCATCAGTGGGGACAGGGGTGAAAAACTGTTTTTT; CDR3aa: CAISGDRGEKLFF
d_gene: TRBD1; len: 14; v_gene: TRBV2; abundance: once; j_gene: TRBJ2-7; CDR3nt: TGTGCCAGCAGCGGACAGGGGGCAACCTACGAGCAGTACTTC; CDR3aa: CASSGQGATYEQYF
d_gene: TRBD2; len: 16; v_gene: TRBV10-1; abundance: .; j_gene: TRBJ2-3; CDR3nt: TGCGCCAGCAGTGAGGCGTATCGGGGGGGGTCAGATACGCAGTATTTT; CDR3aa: CASSEAYRGGSDTQYF
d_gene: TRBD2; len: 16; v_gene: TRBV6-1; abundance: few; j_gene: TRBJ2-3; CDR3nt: TGTGCCAGCAGTGAAACTAGCGGGGGGCCCACAGATACGCAGTATTTT; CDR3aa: CASSETSGGPTDTQYF
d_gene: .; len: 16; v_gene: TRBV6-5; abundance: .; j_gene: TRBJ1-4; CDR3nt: TGTGCCAGCAGTTCCACTTACTCCCAAAAGAATGAAAAACTGTTTTTT; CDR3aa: CASSSTYSQKNEKLFF
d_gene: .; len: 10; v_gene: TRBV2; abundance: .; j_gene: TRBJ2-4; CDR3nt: TGTGCCAGCAGTCGCAGGGAACAGTACTTC; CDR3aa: CASSRREQYF
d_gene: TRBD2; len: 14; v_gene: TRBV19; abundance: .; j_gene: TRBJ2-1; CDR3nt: TGTGCCAGTAGTTCTAGCGGAGGAGGGAATGAGCAGTTCTTC; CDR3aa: CASSSSGGGNEQFF
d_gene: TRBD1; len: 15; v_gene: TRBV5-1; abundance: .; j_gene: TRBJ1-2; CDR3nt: TGCGCCAGCAGCCGGACGGGACAGGACGGAGATCACTACACCTTC; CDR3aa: CASSRTGQDGDHYTF
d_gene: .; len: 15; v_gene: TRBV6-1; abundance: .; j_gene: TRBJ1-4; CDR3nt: TGTGCCAGCAGTGAAGTCCAGGGGCTTGCTGAAAAACTGTTTTTT; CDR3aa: CASSEVQGLAEKLFF
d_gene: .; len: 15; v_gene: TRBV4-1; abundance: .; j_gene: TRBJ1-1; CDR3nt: TGCGCCAGCAGCCCACAGGGTGTTTTGAACACTGAAGCTTTCTTT; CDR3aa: CASSPQGVLNTEAFF
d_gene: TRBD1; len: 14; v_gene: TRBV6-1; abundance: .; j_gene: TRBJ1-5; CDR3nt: TGTGCCAGCAGTGAAGGGGGACAGTCTCAGCCCCAGCATTTT; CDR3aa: CASSEGGQSQPQHF
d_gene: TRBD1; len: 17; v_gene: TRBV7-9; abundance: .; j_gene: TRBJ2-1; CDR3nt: TGTGCCAGCAGCTTAGTGAGCCGGGACAGGGATTACAATGAGCAGTTCTTC; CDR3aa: CASSLVSRDRDYNEQFF
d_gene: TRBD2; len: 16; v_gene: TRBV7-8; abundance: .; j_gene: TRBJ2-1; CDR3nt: TGTGCCAGCAGCTTAGCCTTAGCGGGAGGGGTCGATGAGCAGTTCTTC; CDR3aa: CASSLALAGGVDEQFF
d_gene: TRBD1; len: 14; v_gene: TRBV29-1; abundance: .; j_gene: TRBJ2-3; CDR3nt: TGCAGCGTAGGCCGGGACAGTGTTAAGGGTACGCAGTATTTT; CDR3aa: CSVGRDSVKGTQYF
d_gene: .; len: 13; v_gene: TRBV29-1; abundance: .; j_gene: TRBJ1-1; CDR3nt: TGCAGCGTTGAGATGGGGGCTGACACTGAAGCTTTCTTT; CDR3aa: CSVEMGADTEAFF
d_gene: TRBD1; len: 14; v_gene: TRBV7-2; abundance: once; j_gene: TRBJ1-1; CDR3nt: TGTGCCAGCAGCCCCCAGGACAGGGCCACTGAAGCTTTCTTT; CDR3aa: CASSPQDRATEAFF
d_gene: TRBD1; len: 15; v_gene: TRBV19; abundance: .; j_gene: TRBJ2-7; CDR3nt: TGTGCCAGTAGTATTTTCCCGGGACAGAAATACGAGCAGTACTTC; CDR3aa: CASSIFPGQKYEQYF
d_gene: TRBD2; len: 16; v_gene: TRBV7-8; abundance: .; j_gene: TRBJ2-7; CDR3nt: TGTGCCAGCAGCACCTCCGGGACTAGCGGGACCTACGAGCAGTACTTC; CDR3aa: CASSTSGTSGTYEQYF
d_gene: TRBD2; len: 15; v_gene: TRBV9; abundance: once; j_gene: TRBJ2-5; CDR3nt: TGTGCCAGCAGCCACCCGGGACTAGCGGGAGAGACCCAGTACTTC; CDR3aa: CASSHPGLAGETQYF
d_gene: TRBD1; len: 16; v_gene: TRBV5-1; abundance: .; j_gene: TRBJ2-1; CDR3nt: TGCGCCAGCAGCGTGGGACAGGGGGCGCCCCGGAATGAGCAGTTCTTC; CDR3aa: CASSVGQGAPRNEQFF